This T cell receptor beta chain stems from a study of blood T cell repertoires in COVID-19. This table comes from immunoSEQ multiplex PCR, and its TCRdb copy is limited to in-frame clones, with some not included. The table has tens of thousands of clones, roughly 87% seen once. Germline V gene sequence: CDR1 LNHDA, CDR2 SQIVND (reference sequence). J gave up 3 bases and V 7 bases, and 10 bases lay outside the gene matches. This CDR3 contains 15 residues. The sequence was obtained from a human donor in a cohort sampled during active COVID-19. J is TRBJ2-7 and V is TRBV19, with 9 positions matching TRBD1. Sequenced sample: peripheral blood. CDR3 sequence reads: CASTASGQGYYEQYF. The CDR3 DNA follows: TGTGCCAGTACCGCCTCGGGACAGGGATACTACGAGCAGTACTTC.